This T cell receptor (beta chain) appears in the sequencing data of a study of shared clonotypes between healthy human individuals. CD8 cells regarded as naive lacked CD45RO, were positively chosen for CCR7, and omitted terminally differentiated effector memory CD45RA+ cells. CDR1 is SNHLY and CDR2 is FYNNEI in the germline V gene. V lost 6 bases and J 6 bases, leaving 16 bases between the germline ends. The CDR3 has 14 residues. The test was conducted at deep level. TCRdb's copy holds only in-frame clones and misses some; the assay was immunoSEQ multiplex PCR. Of about 2 million clones listed, about 95% are singletons. Study findings and constraints: There were few donors, and this limited the genetic and exposure-history diversity represented.

As for this clone: Its specificity is not known.

This clonotype was obtained from a man aged 18-30 years in good health. The sequencing sample was made of naive CD8+ T cells sorted from blood. This chain uses TRBV2 with TRBJ2-3; D uncertain. CDR3 region: CASSGTENEDTQYF. In DNA form, the CDR3 reads TGTGCCAGCAGCGGCACCGAGAACGAGGATACGCAGTATTTT.